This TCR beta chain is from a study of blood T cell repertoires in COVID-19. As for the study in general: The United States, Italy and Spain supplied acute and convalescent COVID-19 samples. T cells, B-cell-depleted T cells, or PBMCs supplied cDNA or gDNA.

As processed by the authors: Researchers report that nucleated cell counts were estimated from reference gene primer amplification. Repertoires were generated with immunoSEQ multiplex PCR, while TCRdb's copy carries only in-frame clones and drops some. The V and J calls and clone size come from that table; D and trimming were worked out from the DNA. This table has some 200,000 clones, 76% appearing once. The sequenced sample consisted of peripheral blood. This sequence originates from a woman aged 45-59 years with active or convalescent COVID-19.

The CDR3 here is CASSLTGVGGYTF. CDR3 sequence (DNA): TGTGCCAGCAGCCTGACAGGGGTCGGAGGCTACACCTTC. The chain carries TRBV6-5 and TRBJ1-2; TRBD1 matches 8 bases. This CDR3 region has 13 residues. The germline V gene has CDR1 MNHEY and CDR2 SVGAGI. V shed 6 bases, J shed 8 bases, and the junction held 8 bases outside the gene matches.